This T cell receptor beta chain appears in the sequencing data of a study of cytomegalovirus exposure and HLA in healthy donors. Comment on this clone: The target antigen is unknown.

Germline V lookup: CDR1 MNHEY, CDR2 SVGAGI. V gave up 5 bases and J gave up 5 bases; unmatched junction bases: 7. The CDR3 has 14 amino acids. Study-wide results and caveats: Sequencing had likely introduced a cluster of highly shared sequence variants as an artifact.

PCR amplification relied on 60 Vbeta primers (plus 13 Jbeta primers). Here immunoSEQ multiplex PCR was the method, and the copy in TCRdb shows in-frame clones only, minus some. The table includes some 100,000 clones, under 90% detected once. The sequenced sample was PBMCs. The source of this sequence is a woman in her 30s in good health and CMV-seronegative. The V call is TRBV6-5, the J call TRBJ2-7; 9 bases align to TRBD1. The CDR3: CASSQQGAWNEQYF. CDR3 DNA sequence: TGTGCCAGCAGTCAACAGGGGGCCTGGAACGAGCAGTACTTC.